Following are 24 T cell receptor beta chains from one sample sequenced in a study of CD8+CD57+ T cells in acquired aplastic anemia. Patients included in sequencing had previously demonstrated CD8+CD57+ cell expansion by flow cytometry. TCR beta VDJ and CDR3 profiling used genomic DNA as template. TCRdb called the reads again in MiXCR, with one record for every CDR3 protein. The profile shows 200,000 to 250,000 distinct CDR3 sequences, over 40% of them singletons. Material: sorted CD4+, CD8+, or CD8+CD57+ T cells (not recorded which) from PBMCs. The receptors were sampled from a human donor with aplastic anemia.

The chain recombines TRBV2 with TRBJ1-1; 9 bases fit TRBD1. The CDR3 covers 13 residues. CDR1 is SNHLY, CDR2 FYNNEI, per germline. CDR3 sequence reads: CGWTGDRNTEAFF. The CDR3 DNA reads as TGTGGTTGGACAGGGGATCGCAACACTGAAGCTTTCTTT.

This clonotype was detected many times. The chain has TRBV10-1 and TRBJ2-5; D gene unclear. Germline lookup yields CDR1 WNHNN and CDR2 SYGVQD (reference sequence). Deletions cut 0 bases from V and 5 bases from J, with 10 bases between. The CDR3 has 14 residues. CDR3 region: CASSESSNLETQYF. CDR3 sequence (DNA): TGCGCCAGCAGTGAGTCCTCAAACCTGGAGACCCAGTACTTC.

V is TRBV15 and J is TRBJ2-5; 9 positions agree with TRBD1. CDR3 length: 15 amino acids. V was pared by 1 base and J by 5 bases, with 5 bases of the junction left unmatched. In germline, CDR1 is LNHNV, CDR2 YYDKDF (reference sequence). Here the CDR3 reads CATSRGGGTGETQYF. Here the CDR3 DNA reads TGTGCCACCAGCAGAGGGGGCGGGACAGGGGAGACCCAGTACTTC. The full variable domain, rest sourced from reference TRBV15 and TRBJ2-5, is DAMVIQNPRYQVTQFGKPVTLSCSQTLNHNVMYWYQQKSSQAPKLLFHYYDKDFNNEADTPDNFQSRRPNTSFCFLDIRSPGLGDTAMYLCATSRGGGTGETQYFGPGTRLLVL.

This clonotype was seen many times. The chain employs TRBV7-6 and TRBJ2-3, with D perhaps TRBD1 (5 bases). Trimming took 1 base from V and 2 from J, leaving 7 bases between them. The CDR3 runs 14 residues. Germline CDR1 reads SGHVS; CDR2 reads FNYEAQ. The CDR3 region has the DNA TGTGCCAGCAGCTTAGACAGGTCCACAGATACGCAGTATTTT. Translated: CASSLDRSTDTQYF.

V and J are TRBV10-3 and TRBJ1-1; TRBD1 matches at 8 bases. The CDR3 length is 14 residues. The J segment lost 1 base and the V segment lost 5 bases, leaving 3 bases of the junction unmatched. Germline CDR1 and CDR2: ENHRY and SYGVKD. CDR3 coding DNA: TGTGCCATCAGTTCCGGGACAGGGAACACTGAAGCTTTCTTT. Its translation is CAISSGTGNTEAFF.

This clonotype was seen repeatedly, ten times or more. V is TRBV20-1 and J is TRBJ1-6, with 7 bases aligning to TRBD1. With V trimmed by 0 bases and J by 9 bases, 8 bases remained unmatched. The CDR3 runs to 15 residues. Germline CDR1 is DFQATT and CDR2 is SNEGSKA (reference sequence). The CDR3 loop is CSARDLDRETSPLHF. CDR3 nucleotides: TGCAGTGCTAGAGATCTAGACAGGGAGACTTCACCCCTCCACTTT.

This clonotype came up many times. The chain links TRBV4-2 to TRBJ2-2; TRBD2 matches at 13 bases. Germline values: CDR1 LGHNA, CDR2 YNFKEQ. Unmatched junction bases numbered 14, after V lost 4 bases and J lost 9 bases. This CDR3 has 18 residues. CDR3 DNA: TGTGCCAGCAGCCCGCCTTTAACTGGACTAGCGGGGGTGAGGGAGCTGTTTTTT. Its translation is CASSPPLTGLAGVRELFF.

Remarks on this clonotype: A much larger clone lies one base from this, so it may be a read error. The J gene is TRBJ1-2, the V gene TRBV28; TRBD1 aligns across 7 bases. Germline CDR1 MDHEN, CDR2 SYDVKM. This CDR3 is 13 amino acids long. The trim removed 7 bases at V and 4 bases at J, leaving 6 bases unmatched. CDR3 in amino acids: CASTPDRSYGYTF. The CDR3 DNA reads TGTGCCAGCACCCCGGACAGGAGCTATGGCTACACCTTC.

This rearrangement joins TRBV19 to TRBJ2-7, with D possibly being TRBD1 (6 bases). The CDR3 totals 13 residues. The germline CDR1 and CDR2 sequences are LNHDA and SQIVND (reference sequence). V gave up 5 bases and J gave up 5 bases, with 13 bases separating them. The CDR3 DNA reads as TGTGCCAGTAGTCAACAGGGTCGGGACGAGCAGTACTTC. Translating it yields CASSQQGRDEQYF.

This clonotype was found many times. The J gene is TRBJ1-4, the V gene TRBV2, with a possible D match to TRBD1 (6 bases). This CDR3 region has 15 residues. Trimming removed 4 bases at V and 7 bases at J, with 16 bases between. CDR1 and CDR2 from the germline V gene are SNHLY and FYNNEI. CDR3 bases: TGTGCCAGCAGTGCGTCAGCAGGGGCAATTGAAAAACTGTTTTTT. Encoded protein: CASSASAGAIEKLFF.

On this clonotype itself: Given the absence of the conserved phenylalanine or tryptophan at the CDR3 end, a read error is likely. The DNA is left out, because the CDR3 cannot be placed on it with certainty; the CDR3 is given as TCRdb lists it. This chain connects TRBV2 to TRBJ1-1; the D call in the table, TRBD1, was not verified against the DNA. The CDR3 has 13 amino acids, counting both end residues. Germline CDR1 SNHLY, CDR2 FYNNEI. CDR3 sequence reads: CASSGAENTEASL.

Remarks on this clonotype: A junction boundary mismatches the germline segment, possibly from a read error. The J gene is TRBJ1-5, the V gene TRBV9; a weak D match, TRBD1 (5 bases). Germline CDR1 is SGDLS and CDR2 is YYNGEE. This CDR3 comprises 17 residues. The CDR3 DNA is TGTGCCAGCAGCGTAGCACCGGGGCAGGCGGGCAATCAGCCCCGGCATTTT. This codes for CASSVAPGQAGNQPRHF. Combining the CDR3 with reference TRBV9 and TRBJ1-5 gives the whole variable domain DSGVTQTPKHLITATGQRVTLRCSPRSGDLSVYWYQQSLDQGLQFLIQYYNGEERAKGNILERFSAQQFPDLHSELNLSSLELGDSALYFCASSVAPGQAGNQPRHFGDGTRLSIL.

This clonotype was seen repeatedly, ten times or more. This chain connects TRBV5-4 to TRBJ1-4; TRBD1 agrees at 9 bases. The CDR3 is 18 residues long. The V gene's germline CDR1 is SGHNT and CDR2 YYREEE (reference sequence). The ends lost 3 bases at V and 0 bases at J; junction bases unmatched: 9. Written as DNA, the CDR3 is TGTGCCAGCAGCTGGGGACAGGGAAATTTTGCAACTAATGAAAAACTGTTTTTT. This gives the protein CASSWGQGNFATNEKLFF.

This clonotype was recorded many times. Here the CDR3 DNA reads TGTGCCAGCAGCCAAATCCGGGACGGCGAGCAGTACTTC. As protein: CASSQIRDGEQYF. The V and J genes are TRBV3-1 and TRBJ2-7; D tentatively reads TRBD1 or TRBD2 (5 bases each). Germline lookup yields CDR1 LGHDT and CDR2 YNNKEL (reference sequence). The CDR3 sequence is 13 residues long. Trimming cost V 2 bases and J 6 bases, with 11 bases left between them.

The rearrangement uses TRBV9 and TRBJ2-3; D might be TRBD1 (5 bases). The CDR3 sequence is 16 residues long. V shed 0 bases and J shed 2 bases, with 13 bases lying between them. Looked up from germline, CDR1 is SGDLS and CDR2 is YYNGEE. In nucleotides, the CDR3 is TGTGCCAGCAGCGTAGATGGGGCAGGAAACACAGATACGCAGTATTTT. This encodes CASSVDGAGNTDTQYF.

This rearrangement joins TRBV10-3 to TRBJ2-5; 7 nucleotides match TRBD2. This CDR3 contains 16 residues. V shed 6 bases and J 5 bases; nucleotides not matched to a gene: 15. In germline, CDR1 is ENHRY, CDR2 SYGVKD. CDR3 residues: CAISENGLESPETQYF. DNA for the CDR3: TGTGCCATCAGCGAGAACGGACTAGAGAGTCCCGAGACCCAGTACTTC.

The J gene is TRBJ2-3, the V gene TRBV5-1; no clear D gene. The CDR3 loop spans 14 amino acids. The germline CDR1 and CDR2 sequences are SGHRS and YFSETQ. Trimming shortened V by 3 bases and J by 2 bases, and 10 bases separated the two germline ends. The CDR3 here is CASSYGPTTDTQYF. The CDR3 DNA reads TGCGCCAGCAGCTACGGACCGACCACAGATACGCAGTATTTT.

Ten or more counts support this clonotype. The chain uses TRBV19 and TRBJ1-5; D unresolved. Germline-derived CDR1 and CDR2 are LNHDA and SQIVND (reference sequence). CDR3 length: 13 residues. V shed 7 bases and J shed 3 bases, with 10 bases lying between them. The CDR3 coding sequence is TGTGCCAGTAAAGGCAGTCTCAATCAGCCCCAGCATTTT. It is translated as CASKGSLNQPQHF.

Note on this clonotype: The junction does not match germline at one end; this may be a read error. CDR3 nucleotides: TGCGCCAGCAGCCAGCCGGGACAGGCGAATACCGGGGAGCTGTTTTTT. Protein product: CASSQPGQANTGELFF. J is TRBJ2-2 and V is TRBV4-1; 8 bases line up with TRBD1. Germline CDR1 is MGHRA and CDR2 is YSYEKL. The CDR3 is 16 amino acids.

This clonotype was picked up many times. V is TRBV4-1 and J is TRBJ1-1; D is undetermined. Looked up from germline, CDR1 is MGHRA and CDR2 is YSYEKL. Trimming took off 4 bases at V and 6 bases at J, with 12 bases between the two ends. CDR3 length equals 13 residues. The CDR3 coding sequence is TGCGCCAGCAGCCTTGACGTCTCGTCTGAAGCTTTCTTT. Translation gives CASSLDVSSEAFF.

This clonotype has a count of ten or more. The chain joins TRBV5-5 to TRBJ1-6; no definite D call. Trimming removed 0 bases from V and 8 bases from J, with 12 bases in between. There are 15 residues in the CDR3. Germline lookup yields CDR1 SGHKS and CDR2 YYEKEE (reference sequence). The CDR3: CASSLDGVSYSPLHF. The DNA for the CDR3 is TGTGCCAGCAGCTTGGACGGGGTCTCTTATTCACCCCTCCACTTT.

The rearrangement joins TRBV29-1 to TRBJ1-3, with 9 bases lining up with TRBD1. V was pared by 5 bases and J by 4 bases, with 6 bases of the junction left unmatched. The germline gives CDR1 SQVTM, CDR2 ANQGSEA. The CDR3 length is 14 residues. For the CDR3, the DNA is TGCAGCGTTTCCGGGACAGGGCAAGGAAACACCATATATTTT. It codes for CSVSGTGQGNTIYF.

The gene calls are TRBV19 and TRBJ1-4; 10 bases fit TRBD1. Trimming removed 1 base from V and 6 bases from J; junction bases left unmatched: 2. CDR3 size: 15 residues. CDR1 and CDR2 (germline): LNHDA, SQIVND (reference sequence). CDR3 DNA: TGTGCCAGTAGTATAGGGACAGGGGGTGATGAAAAACTGTTTTTT. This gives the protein CASSIGTGGDEKLFF.

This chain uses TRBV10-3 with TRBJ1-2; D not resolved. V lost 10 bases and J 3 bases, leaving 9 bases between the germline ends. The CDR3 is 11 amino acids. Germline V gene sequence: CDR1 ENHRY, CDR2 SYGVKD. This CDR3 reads CATQDDYGYTF. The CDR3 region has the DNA TGTGCCACCCAGGACGACTATGGCTACACCTTC.